This T cell receptor beta chain comes out of a study of CD4+ T cells in melanoma (dated by TCRdb to between 2021 and 2024). Regarding the complete study: The study investigated neoantigen-specific CD4+ T cells in human melanoma. Broad study findings and their caveats: Neoantigen-specific CD4+ T cells were reported to be correlated with the function of CD8+ T cells, macrophages and B cells. According to the report, neoantigen-specific CD4+ T cells in melanoma displayed diverse differentiation states.

In the case of this clone: This clone's antigen is unknown. Per-base quality was not reported, and no clone a single base away is much larger than it.

Libraries were constructed by the immunoSEQ multiplex PCR assay. TCRdb's version of the immuneACCESS table is confined to in-frame rearrangements and falls short of the full clone set. An unresolved V gene accounts for under half of the shortfall where checked; the remainder is of unknown origin. The sample table shows roughly 150,000 clones, and around 90% are seen once. The ten largest account for more than 1.5% of the sample. Donors were patients with melanoma. As encoded in the germline V gene, CDR1 is MNHNS while CDR2 is SASEGT. CDR3 length: 15 amino acids, cysteine to phenylalanine. Only the CDR3 DNA is retained, 45 bases long and in frame from the first base. V was cut back by 1 base and J by 4 bases, leaving a gap of 13 bases between them.

This sequence uses TRBV6-1 and TRBJ1-2; the D segment cannot be called with confidence. This clonotype originated in a human donor with melanoma. The CDR3 has the sequence CASSEGVGLFYGYTF. At the DNA level, the sequence is TGTGCCAGCAGTGAAGGTGTAGGTCTGTTCTATGGCTACACCTTC.